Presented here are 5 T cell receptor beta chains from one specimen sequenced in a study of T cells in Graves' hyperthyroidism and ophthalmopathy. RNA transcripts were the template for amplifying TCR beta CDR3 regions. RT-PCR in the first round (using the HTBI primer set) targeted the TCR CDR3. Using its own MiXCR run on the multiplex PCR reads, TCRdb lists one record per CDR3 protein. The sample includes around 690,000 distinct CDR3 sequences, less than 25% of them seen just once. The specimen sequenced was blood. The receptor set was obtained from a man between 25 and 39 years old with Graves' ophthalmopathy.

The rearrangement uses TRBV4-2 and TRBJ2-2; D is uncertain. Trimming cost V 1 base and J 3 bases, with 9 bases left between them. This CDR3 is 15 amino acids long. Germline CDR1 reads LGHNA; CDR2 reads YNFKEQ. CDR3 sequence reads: CASSQGHVDTGELFF. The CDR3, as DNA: TGTGCCAGCAGCCAAGGGCACGTGGACACCGGGGAGCTGTTTTTT.

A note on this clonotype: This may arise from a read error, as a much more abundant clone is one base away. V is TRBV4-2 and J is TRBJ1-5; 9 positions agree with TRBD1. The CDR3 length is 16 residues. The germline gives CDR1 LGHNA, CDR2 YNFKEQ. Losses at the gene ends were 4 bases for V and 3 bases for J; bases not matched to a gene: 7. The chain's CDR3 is CASSLGTGQDNQPQHF. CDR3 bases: TGTGCCAGCAGCCTTGGGACAGGGCAGGACAATCAGCCCCAGCATTTT.

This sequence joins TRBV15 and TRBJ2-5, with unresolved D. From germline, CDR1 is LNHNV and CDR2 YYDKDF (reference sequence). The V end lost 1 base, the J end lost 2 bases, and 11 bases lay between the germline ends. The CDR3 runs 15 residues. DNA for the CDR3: TGTGCCACCAGCAGAGGGGCCGGGCGTCAAGAGACCCAGTACTTC. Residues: CATSRGAGRQETQYF.

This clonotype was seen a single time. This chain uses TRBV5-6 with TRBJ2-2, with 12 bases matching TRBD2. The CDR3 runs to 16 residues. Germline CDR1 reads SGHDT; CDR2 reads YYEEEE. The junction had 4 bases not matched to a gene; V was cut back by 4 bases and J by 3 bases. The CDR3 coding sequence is TGTGCCAGCAGCACGGGGACTAGCGGGTACACCGGGGAGCTGTTTTTT. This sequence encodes CASSTGTSGYTGELFF.

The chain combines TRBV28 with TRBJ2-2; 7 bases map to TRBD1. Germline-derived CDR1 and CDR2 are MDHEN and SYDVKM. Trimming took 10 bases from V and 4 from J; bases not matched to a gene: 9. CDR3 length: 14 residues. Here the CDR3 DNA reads TGTGCCAACAGAGGACAGGTCGGCACCGGGGAGCTGTTTTTT. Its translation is CANRGQVGTGELFF.